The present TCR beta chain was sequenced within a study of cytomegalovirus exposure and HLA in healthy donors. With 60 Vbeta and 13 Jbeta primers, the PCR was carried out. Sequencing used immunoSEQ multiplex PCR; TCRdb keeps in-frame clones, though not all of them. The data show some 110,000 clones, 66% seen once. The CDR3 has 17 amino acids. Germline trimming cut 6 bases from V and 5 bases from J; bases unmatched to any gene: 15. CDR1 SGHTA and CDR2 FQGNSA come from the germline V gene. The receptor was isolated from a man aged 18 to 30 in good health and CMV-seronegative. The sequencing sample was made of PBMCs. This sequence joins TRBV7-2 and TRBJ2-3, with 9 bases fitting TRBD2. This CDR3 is CASSVSSAGGRGDTQYF. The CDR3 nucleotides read TGTGCCAGCAGTGTGTCGTCCGCGGGGGGGCGTGGAGATACGCAGTATTTT.